This T cell receptor (beta chain) comes out of a study of T cell responses to AZD1222 COVID-19 vaccine. Study-level results: It was only after the peak T cell response that any repertoires were sampled. Among the donors, most were white British and more were female, and clonal diversity was possibly underestimated. With two AZD1222 doses given, Spike-specific TCR breadth and depth both rose.

The CDR3 spans 14 residues. Germline-derived CDR1 and CDR2 are SGHAT and FQDESV (reference sequence). V was pared by 5 bases and J by 4 bases, with 15 bases between. A few counts support this clone. The antigen is undetermined. Sequencing used immunoSEQ multiplex PCR; TCRdb keeps in-frame clones, though not all of them. The sample contains some 160,000 clones, roughly 90% of which appear only once. Sequencing was performed on peripheral blood, taken on day 0 of AZD1222 vaccination. The J gene is TRBJ2-7, the V gene TRBV11-1; D is perhaps TRBD1 (6 bases). The origin of this receptor is an adult in good health. Here the CDR3 DNA reads TGTGCCAGCAGCCCTCCAGGGGTTTCGTACGAGCAGTACTTC. This sequence encodes CASSPPGVSYEQYF.